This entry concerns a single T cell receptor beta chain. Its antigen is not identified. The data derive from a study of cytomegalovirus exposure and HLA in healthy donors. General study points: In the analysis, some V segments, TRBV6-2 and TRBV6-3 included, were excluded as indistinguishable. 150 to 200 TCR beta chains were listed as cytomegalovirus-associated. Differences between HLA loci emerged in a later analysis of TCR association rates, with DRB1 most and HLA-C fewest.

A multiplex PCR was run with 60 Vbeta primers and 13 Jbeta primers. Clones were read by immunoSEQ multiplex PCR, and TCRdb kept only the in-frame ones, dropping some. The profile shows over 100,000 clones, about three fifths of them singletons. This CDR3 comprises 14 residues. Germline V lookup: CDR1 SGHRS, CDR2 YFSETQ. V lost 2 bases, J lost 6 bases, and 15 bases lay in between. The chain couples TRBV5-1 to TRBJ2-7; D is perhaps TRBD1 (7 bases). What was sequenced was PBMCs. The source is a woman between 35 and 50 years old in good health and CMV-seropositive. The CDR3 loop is CASSLGGGYGEQYF. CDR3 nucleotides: TGCGCCAGCAGCTTAGGAGGGGGCTATGGCGAGCAGTACTTC.